The 17 T cell receptor beta chains presented below share a single source sample, sequenced in a study of CXCR3-negative and CXCR3-positive naive CD8 T cells. Overall study results and limits: For CXCR3-positive naive cells, TRB CDR3s were more hydrophobic than those of CXCR3-negative naive cells.

Antigen specificity for these receptors is unknown. The libraries of TRB cDNA were constructed through 5' RACE using UMI labels. TCRdb derives one entry per CDR3 protein from the 5' RACE reads, leaving out DNA. Reported are some 120,000 distinct CDR3 sequences; the ten largest clones contain 0.5% to 0.6%. The specimen was naive CXCR3+ CD8+ T cells from blood. Sample subset: CD45RO-CCR7+CD27+CD95- naive CD8+ T cells expressing CXCR3 (TNR3+). These receptors all come from a human donor in good health. Some clones in this sample may be carry-over from other donors' samples.

The V call is TRBV15, the J call TRBJ2-1. The CDR3 consists of 20 residues. The V gene's germline CDR1 is LNHNV and CDR2 YYDKDF (reference sequence). The CDR3 here is CATSRDRVRGVMSSYNEQFF.

The CDR3 spells CSTRDRGNNEQFF. The chain couples TRBV29-1 to TRBJ2-1; the D call from TCRdb, TRBD1, cannot be confirmed without DNA. The CDR3 covers 13 residues. The germline gives CDR1 SQVTM, CDR2 ANQGSEA.

J is TRBJ2-3 and V is TRBV7-2; TCRdb designates TRBD2, a call that cannot be tested without DNA. Germline V gene data show CDR1 as SGHTA and CDR2 as FQGNSA. This CDR3 comprises 15 residues. The CDR3 sequence: CASSFGTSSADTQYF.

The J gene is TRBJ2-2, the V gene TRBV5-1; TCRdb names TRBD2, which stays unverified in the absence of DNA. The germline V gene has CDR1 SGHRS and CDR2 YFSETQ. The CDR3 spans 15 residues. The CDR3 loop is CASSEGWTNTGELFF.

The CDR3 sequence is CASSYSSAGYNEQFF. The J gene is TRBJ2-1, the V gene TRBV6-2 or TRBV6-3. This CDR3 is built from 15 residues. From germline, CDR1 is MNHEY and CDR2 SVGEGT.

The chain uses TRBV2 and TRBJ2-2; the TCRdb call, TRBD2, lacks DNA for checking. The CDR3 extends over 15 amino acids. Per the germline V gene, CDR1 is SNHLY and CDR2 is FYNNEI. CDR3 amino acids: CASSSPMGWAGELFF.

The chain combines TRBV6-5 with TRBJ1-5; TCRdb lists TRBD1, though no DNA is available to test this call. Germline V gene data show CDR1 as MNHEY and CDR2 as SVGAGI. CDR3 size: 15 residues. Here the CDR3 reads CASAKGTGEAQPQHF.

The chain employs TRBV7-2 and TRBJ2-7; TCRdb designates TRBD1, a call that cannot be tested without DNA. Germline V gene sequence: CDR1 SGHTA, CDR2 FQGNSA. The CDR3 loop spans 16 amino acids. The CDR3 loop is CASSLDVGRSTYEQYF. The complete variable domain, with remaining parts taken from reference TRBV7-2 and TRBJ2-7, reads GAGVSQSPSNKVTEKGKDVELRCDPISGHTALYWYRQSLGQGLEFLIYFQGNSAPDKSGLPSDRFSAERTGGSVSTLTIQRTQQEDSAVYLCASSLDVGRSTYEQYFGPGTRLTVT.

This sequence joins TRBV29-1 and TRBJ1-4. This CDR3 is built from 16 residues. CDR1 is SQVTM, CDR2 ANQGSEA, per germline. The CDR3 loop reads CSVAREGLVIGEKLFF.

The chain uses TRBV12-3 or TRBV12-4 and TRBJ2-3. This CDR3 has 16 amino acids. CDR3 region: CASSLVAGATPDTQYF.

The rearrangement uses TRBV28 and TRBJ2-3; TCRdb lists TRBD1, though no DNA is available to test this call. The CDR3 contains 15 residues. Germline V gene lookup returns CDR1 MDHEN and CDR2 SYDVKM. This CDR3 is CASSLLGLRTDTQYF.

The J gene is TRBJ2-5, the V gene TRBV4-1; TCRdb proposes TRBD1, but this gene call is untestable without DNA. CDR1 and CDR2 from the germline V gene are MGHRA and YSYEKL. The CDR3 contains 15 residues. CDR3: CASSLGQDLQETQYF.

V gene TRBV7-6 combines with J gene TRBJ2-3. CDR1 SGHVS and CDR2 FNYEAQ come from the germline V gene. This CDR3 has 13 residues. The CDR3 region is CASSLTGTDTQYF.

The rearrangement uses TRBV7-7 and TRBJ2-7; TCRdb outputs TRBD1, but without DNA this stays unchecked. This CDR3 is 13 amino acids long. Germline CDR1 SSHAT, CDR2 FNYEAQ (reference sequence). The CDR3: CASSLRDDYEQYF.

This chain links TRBV7-3 with TRBJ2-1. CDR3 length: 16 amino acids. CDR1 is SGHTA, CDR2 FQGTGA, per germline. CDR3: CASSLDGTSSYNEQFF.

The J gene is TRBJ2-7, the V gene TRBV3-1; TCRdb's D gene call, TRBD1, goes unchecked for lack of DNA. The V gene's germline CDR1 is LGHDT and CDR2 YNNKEL (reference sequence). There are 15 residues in the CDR3. The CDR3 loop reads CASSPGESFSYEQYF.

The chain joins TRBV4-1 to TRBJ2-1; lacking DNA, the TRBD2 call made by TCRdb goes unchecked. This CDR3 region has 16 residues. Germline V gene sequence: CDR1 MGHRA, CDR2 YSYEKL. CDR3 loop: CASSQETWTRANEQFF.